These 21 T cell receptor beta chains came from one sample sequenced in a study of T cell changes during pregnancy in multiple sclerosis. Only in-frame clones appear in the TCRdb table, and some are missing; sequencing was by immunoSEQ multiplex PCR. The sample has tens of thousands of clones, 90% to 95% seen once. The sample here was peripheral blood, taken in the third trimester of pregnancy. All receptors derive from a female donor with multiple sclerosis, enrolled in a pregnancy study.

This chain joins TRBV19 and TRBJ1-4; 10 positions match TRBD1. CDR3 length: 15 amino acids. The germline V gene encodes CDR1 LNHDA and CDR2 SQIVND (reference sequence). The trim removed 5 bases at V and 8 bases at J, leaving 8 bases unmatched. The DNA of the CDR3 is TGTGCCAGTAGTGGCGTCGGGACAGGGGACGAAAAACTGTTTTTT. Translated, it gives CASSGVGTGDEKLFF.

The rearrangement links TRBV30 to TRBJ2-2; D gene uncertain. With 4 bases removed from V and 0 bases from J, the gap between germline ends came to 6 bases. Germline CDR1 and CDR2: GTSNPN and SVGIG (reference sequence). The CDR3 is 13 amino acids. The CDR3 here is CAWTVANTGELFF. The CDR3 DNA is TGTGCCTGGACAGTCGCGAACACCGGGGAGCTGTTTTTT.

This chain connects TRBV2 to TRBJ1-1; the D is unclear. Germline loops: CDR1 SNHLY, CDR2 FYNNEI. The V end was cut by 5 bases, the J end by 5 bases, with 12 bases between. There are 13 residues in the CDR3. The DNA of the CDR3 is TGTGCCAGCAGTCGGGGTCCAACGACTGAAGCTTTCTTT. Protein product: CASSRGPTTEAFF.

This chain uses TRBV11-2 with TRBJ2-3, with D perhaps matching TRBD2 (6 bases). This CDR3 has 12 residues. The germline CDR1 and CDR2 sequences are SGHAT and FQNNGV. V lost 4 bases, J lost 6 bases, and 8 bases lay in between. CDR3 amino acids: CASSWGRDTQYF. Here the CDR3 DNA reads TGTGCCAGCAGCTGGGGGAGGGATACGCAGTATTTT.

The gene calls are TRBV18 and TRBJ1-2; 9 bases agree with TRBD1. V lost 3 bases and J lost 6; bases outside the gene matches: 5. Germline V gene data show CDR1 as KGHSH and CDR2 as LQKENI. This CDR3 is 14 amino acids long. The CDR3 reads CASSPATGGNGYTF. The CDR3 bases are TGTGCCAGCTCACCGGCGACAGGGGGTAATGGCTACACCTTC.

V gene TRBV10-2 combines with J gene TRBJ1-4, with D perhaps TRBD1 (6 bases). The CDR3 extends over 16 amino acids. Germline CDR1 is WSHSY and CDR2 is SAAADI. Trimming left V 1 base short and J 7 bases short, with 16 bases between. The CDR3: CASSEFGQTAGEKLFF. CDR3 bases: TGCGCCAGCAGTGAGTTCGGACAGACAGCAGGTGAAAAACTGTTTTTT.

This rearrangement joins TRBV5-1 to TRBJ1-5; weak D call: TRBD1 (5 bases). Germline V gene data show CDR1 as SGHRS and CDR2 as YFSETQ. With 7 bases removed from V and 3 bases from J, the gap between germline ends came to 17 bases. This CDR3 is 15 amino acids long. The CDR3 DNA follows: TGCGCCAGCTCCCCATCTGACAGATACAATCAGCCCCAGCATTTT. This sequence encodes CASSPSDRYNQPQHF.

This clone appeared once. V gene TRBV7-8 combines with J gene TRBJ2-1; 9 bases fit TRBD2. The CDR3 sequence is 17 residues long. Germline assignment: CDR1 SGHVS and CDR2 FQNEAQ. V gave up 0 bases and J gave up 7 bases; unmatched junction bases: 10. CDR3 coding DNA: TGTGCCAGCAGCTTAGCGGCGGGAGGGCCCTATGGAAATGAGCAGTTCTTC. The encoded protein is CASSLAAGGPYGNEQFF.

This clone showed up just once. V gene TRBV28 combines with J gene TRBJ2-1, with a tentative D call TRBD1 (6 bases). Trimming left V 2 bases short and J 7 bases short, with 6 bases between. The CDR3 sequence is 12 residues long. Germline CDR1 is MDHEN and CDR2 is SYDVKM. Written as DNA, the CDR3 is TGTGCCAGCAGTTTACAGGGGAATGAGCAGTTCTTC. Translated, it gives CASSLQGNEQFF.

The genes are TRBV5-4 and TRBJ2-1; TRBD2 might be the D (6 bases). The V gene lost 3 bases and the J gene lost 0 bases, with 13 bases spanning the gap. The CDR3 is 16 amino acids. The germline CDR1 and CDR2 sequences are SGHNT and YYREEE (reference sequence). Here the CDR3 DNA reads TGTGCCAGCAGCTCCCTTAGCGGTTCCTCCTACAATGAGCAGTTCTTC. Translation: CASSSLSGSSYNEQFF.

In its sample, this clone was seen once. The rearrangement uses TRBV9 and TRBJ1-1; D not resolved. The CDR3 is made up of 12 amino acids. The ends were cut back, 3 bases at V and 4 bases at J, with 7 bases in the middle. Germline-derived CDR1 and CDR2 are SGDLS and YYNGEE. This CDR3 is CASSDSGTEAFF. The DNA for the CDR3 is TGTGCCAGCAGCGATTCAGGCACTGAAGCTTTCTTT.

The V and J genes are TRBV30 and TRBJ2-3; D unresolved. Trimming removed 0 bases at V and 4 bases at J, with 8 bases between. The germline V gene has CDR1 GTSNPN and CDR2 SVGIG (reference sequence). The CDR3 is 13 amino acids. The CDR3, as DNA: TGTGCCTGGAGTGTCTCTGTCGCAGATACGCAGTATTTT. This encodes CAWSVSVADTQYF.

This clone was recorded only once. CDR3 region: CASSLYGTGVSDEQFF. Written as DNA, the CDR3 is TGTGCCAGCAGTTTATACGGGACAGGGGTAAGCGATGAGCAGTTCTTC. The V and J genes are TRBV27 and TRBJ2-1; 10 bases line up with TRBD1. The CDR3 length is 16 residues. Germline V CDR1 and CDR2: MNHEY, SMNVEV (reference sequence). The junction had 8 bases not matched to a gene; V was cut back by 1 base and J by 8 bases.

The CDR3 here is CASSGGSGANVLTF. The DNA of the CDR3 is TGTGCCAGCAGCGGGGGCTCTGGGGCCAACGTCCTGACTTTC. The rearrangement joins TRBV27 to TRBJ2-6; D might be TRBD2 (6 bases). CDR1 is MNHEY and CDR2 is SMNVEV in the germline V gene (reference sequence). V shed 6 bases and J shed 0 bases, with 6 bases lying between them. The CDR3 is 14 amino acids.

This clone was counted once. This chain's CDR3 is CASSEGRRGTEAFF. CDR3 nucleotides: TGTGCCAGCAGTGAAGGGCGTCGGGGCACTGAAGCTTTCTTT. The chain joins TRBV6-1 to TRBJ1-1; D is uncertain. Germline V lookup: CDR1 MNHNS, CDR2 SASEGT. The ends were cut back, 1 base at V and 4 bases at J, with 10 bases in the middle. The CDR3 contains 14 residues.

The J gene is TRBJ1-1, the V gene TRBV2; no clear D. The CDR3 runs 14 residues. Germline values: CDR1 SNHLY, CDR2 FYNNEI. With 4 bases removed from V and 0 bases from J, the gap between germline ends came to 9 bases. The CDR3: CASSAQAMNTEAFF. In nucleotides, the CDR3 is TGTGCCAGCAGTGCCCAGGCTATGAACACTGAAGCTTTCTTT.

The chain links TRBV28 to TRBJ2-5; TRBD1 matches at 9 bases. The length of the CDR3 is 15 residues. CDR1 is MDHEN and CDR2 is SYDVKM in the germline V gene. V gave up 6 bases and J gave up 2 bases; unmatched junction bases: 7. The CDR3 loop reads CASSLTGGPQETQYF. The CDR3 nucleotides read TGTGCCAGCAGCCTAACAGGGGGCCCTCAAGAGACCCAGTACTTC. Supplemented by reference TRBV28 and TRBJ2-5, the full variable domain reads DVKVTQSSRYLVKRTGEKVFLECVQDMDHENMFWYRQDPGLGLRLIYFSYDVKMKEKGDIPEGYSVSREKKERFSLILESASTNQTSMYLCASSLTGGPQETQYFGPGTRLLVL.

The chain has TRBV10-3 and TRBJ2-3, with TRBD2 matching over 11 bases. The V gene's germline CDR1 is ENHRY and CDR2 SYGVKD. Trimming at V came to 3 bases and at J to 2 bases, leaving 10 bases not matched to a gene. The CDR3 loop spans 18 amino acids. The CDR3 is CAISDPFPGLAATDTQYF. CDR3 nucleotides: TGTGCCATCAGTGATCCATTCCCGGGACTAGCGGCCACAGATACGCAGTATTTT.

This rearrangement joins TRBV5-1 to TRBJ2-6; 11 positions agree with TRBD1. Germline V CDR1 and CDR2: SGHRS, YFSETQ. The CDR3 runs 19 residues. After removal of 0 bases from V and 0 bases from J, the junction contained 5 bases not matched to a gene. This CDR3 is CASSLARGTGGSGANVLTF. In DNA, the CDR3 is TGCGCCAGCAGCTTGGCCAGGGGGACAGGGGGCTCTGGGGCCAACGTCCTGACTTTC. Full variable domain (rest looked up from reference TRBV5-1 and TRBJ2-6): KAGVTQTPRYLIKTRGQQVTLSCSPISGHRSVSWYQQTPGQGLQFLFEYFSETQRNKGNFPGRFSGRQFSNSRSEMNVSTLELGDSALYLCASSLARGTGGSGANVLTFGAGSRLTVL.

This chain links TRBV21-1 with TRBJ2-5; TRBD1, the D gene given by the table, was not confirmed from the DNA. TRBV21-1 is a known pseudogene. The CDR3 sequence is 16 residues long. The DNA for the CDR3 is TGTGCCAGCAGCAGAGACAGCAGGGTAACTGTGGAGACCCAGTACTTC. Translation gives CASSRDSRVTVETQYF.

This sequence joins TRBV30 and TRBJ2-7, with D perhaps TRBD2 (5 bases). The CDR3 covers 12 residues. The germline V gene has CDR1 GTSNPN and CDR2 SVGIG (reference sequence). The V and J ends lost 0 bases and 3 bases respectively, with 6 bases between them. The CDR3 region has the DNA TGTGCCTGGAGTGTTGCGGGCTACGAGCAGTACTTC. The encoded protein is CAWSVAGYEQYF.